What follows is one T cell receptor beta chain and its context. The entry originates in a study of blood T cell repertoires in COVID-19. The table came from immunoSEQ multiplex PCR; TCRdb's copy has only in-frame clones and leaves some out. The sample has just under 350,000 clones; about 90% are singletons. Per the germline V gene, CDR1 is LNHDA and CDR2 is SQIVND (reference sequence). CDR3 length: 14 amino acids. The V gene end was trimmed by 5 bases and the J gene end by 14 bases; junction bases not matched to a gene: 10. The specimen was peripheral blood. The chain is built from TRBV19 and TRBJ1-6, with 9 bases lining up with TRBD1. The clonotype originates from a woman between 65 and 79 years old with COVID-19, enrolled during active disease. The CDR3 region has the DNA TGTGCCAGTAGTCCGGCGACAGGGGGATTCACCCTCCACTTT. Protein sequence: CASSPATGGFTLHF.